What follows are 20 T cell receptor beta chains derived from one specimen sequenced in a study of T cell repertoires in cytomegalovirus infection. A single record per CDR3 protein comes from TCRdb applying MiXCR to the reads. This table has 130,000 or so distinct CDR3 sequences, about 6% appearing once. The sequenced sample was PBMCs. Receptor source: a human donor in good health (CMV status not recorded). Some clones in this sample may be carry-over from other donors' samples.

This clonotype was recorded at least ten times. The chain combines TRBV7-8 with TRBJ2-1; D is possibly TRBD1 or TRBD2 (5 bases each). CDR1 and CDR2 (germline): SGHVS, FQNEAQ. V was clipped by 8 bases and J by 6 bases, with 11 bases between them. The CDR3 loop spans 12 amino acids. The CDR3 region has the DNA TGTGCCAGCGACCCCGGGACCAATGAGCAGTTCTTC. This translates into CASDPGTNEQFF. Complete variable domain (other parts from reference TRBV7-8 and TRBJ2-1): GAGVSQSPRYKVAKRGQDVALRCDPISGHVSLFWYQQALGQGPEFLTYFQNEAQLDKSGLPSDRFFAERPEGSVSTLKIQRTQQEDSAVYLCASDPGTNEQFFGPGTRLTVL.

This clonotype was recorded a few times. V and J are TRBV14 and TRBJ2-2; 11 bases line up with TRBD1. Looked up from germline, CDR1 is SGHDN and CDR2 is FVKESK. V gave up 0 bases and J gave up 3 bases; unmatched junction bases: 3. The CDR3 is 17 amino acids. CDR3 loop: CASSQDRTGGYTGELFF. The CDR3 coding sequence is TGTGCCAGCAGCCAAGATCGGACAGGGGGCTACACCGGGGAGCTGTTTTTT.

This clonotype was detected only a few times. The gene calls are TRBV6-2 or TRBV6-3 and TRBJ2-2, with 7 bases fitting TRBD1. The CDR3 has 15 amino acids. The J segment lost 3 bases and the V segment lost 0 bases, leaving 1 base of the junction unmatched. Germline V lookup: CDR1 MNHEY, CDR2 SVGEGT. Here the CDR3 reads CASSYSGGYTGELFF. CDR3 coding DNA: TGTGCCAGCAGTTACTCAGGGGGCTACACCGGGGAGCTGTTTTTT.

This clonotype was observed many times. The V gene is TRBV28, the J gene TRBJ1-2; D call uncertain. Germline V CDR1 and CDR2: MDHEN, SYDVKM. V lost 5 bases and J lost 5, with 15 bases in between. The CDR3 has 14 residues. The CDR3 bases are TGTGCCAGCAGTCCAAACCAGGCTTTTTATGGCTACACCTTC. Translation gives CASSPNQAFYGYTF.

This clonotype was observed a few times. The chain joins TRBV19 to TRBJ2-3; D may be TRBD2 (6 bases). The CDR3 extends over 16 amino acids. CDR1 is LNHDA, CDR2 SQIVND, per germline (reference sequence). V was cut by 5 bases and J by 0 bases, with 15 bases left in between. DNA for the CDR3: TGTGCCAGTAGTTCCCCAGCGGGCCCTAGCACAGATACGCAGTATTTT. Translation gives CASSSPAGPSTDTQYF.

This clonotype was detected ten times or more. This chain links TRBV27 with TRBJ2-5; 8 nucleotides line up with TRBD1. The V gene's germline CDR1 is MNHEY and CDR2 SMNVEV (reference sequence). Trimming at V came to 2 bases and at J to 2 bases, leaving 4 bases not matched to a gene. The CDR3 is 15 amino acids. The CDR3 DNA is TGTGCCAGCAGTTTACAAGGGACAGGACAAGAGACCCAGTACTTC. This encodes CASSLQGTGQETQYF.

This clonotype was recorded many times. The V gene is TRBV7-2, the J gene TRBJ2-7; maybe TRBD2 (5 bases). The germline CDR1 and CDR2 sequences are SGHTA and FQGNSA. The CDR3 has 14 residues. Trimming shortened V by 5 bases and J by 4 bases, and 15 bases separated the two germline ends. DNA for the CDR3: TGTGCCAGCAGCCCCGCCTACGGAGGTTACGAGCAGTACTTC. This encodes CASSPAYGGYEQYF.

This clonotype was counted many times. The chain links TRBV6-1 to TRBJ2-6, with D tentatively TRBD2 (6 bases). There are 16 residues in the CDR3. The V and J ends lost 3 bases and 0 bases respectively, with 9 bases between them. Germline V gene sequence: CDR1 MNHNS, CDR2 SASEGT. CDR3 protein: CASSEFGSSGANVLTF. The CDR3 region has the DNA TGTGCCAGCAGTGAGTTCGGGAGCTCTGGGGCCAACGTCCTGACTTTC.

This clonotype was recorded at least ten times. CDR3 nucleotide sequence: TGTGCCACCAGGGGACTTTTCGGTGAAGCTTTCTTT. This codes for CATRGLFGEAFF. The genes are TRBV24-1 and TRBJ1-1, with a tentative D call TRBD1 (5 bases). The V end lost 7 bases, the J end lost 7 bases, and 12 bases lay between the germline ends. Germline values: CDR1 KGHDR, CDR2 SFDVKD. The CDR3 is 12 residues long.

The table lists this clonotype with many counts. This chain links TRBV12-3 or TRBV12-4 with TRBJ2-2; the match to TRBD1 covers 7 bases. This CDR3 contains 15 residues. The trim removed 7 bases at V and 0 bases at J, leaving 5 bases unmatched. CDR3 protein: CASTLDRPNTGELFF. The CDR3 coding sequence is TGTGCCAGCACCCTGGACAGGCCGAACACCGGGGAGCTGTTTTTT.

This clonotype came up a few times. CDR3 protein: CASNRQGAGNTEAFF. The CDR3 DNA reads as TGTGCCAGCAACCGACAGGGGGCGGGAAACACTGAAGCTTTCTTT. This rearrangement joins TRBV7-6 to TRBJ1-1, with 10 bases fitting TRBD1. The length of the CDR3 is 15 residues. Germline lookup yields CDR1 SGHVS and CDR2 FNYEAQ. Germline trimming cut 7 bases from V and 2 bases from J; bases unmatched to any gene: 7.

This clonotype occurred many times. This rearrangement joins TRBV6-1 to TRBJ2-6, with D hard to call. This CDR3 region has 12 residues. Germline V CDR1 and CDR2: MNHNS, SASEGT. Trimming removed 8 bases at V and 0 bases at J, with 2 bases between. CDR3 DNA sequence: TGTGCCAGCGTCTCTGGGGCCAACGTCCTGACTTTC. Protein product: CASVSGANVLTF.

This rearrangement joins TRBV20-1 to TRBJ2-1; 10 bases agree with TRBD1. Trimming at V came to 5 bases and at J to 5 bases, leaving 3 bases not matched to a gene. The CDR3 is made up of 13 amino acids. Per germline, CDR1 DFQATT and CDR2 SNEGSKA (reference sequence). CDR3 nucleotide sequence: TGCAGTGCTTCAGGGACAGGGGACAATGAGCAGTTCTTC. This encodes CSASGTGDNEQFF.

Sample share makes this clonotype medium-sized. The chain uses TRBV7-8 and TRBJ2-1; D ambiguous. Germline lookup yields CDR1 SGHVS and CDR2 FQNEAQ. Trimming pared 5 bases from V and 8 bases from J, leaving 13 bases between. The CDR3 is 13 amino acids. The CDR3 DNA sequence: TGTGCCAGCAGCGTCCCCCGAGGCTATGAGCAGTTCTTC. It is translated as CASSVPRGYEQFF.

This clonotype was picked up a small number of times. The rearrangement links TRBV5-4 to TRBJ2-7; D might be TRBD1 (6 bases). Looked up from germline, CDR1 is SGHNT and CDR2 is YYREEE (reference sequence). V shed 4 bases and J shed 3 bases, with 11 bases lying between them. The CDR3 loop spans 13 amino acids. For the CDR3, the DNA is TGTGCCAGCAGCCCCGGACAGCACTACGAGCAGTACTTC. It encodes CASSPGQHYEQYF. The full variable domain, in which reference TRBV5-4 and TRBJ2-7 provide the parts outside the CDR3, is ETGVTQSPTHLIKTRGQQVTLRCSSQSGHNTVSWYQQALGQGPQFIFQYYREEENGRGNFPPRFSGLQFPNYSSELNVNALELDDSALYLCASSPGQHYEQYFGPGTRLTVT.

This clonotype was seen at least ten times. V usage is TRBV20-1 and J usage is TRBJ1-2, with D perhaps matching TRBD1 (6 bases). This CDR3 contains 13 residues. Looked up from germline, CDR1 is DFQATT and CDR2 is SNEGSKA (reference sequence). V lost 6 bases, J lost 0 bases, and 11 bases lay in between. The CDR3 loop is CSARTEANYGYTF. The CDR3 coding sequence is TGCAGTGCCCGGACAGAAGCTAACTATGGCTACACCTTC.

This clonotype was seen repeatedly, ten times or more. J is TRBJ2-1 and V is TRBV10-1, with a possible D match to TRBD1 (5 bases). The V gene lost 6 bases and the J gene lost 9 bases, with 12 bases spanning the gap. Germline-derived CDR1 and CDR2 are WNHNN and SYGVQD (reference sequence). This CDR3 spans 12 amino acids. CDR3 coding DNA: TGCGCCAGCAGAGGGGCGGCCCGTGAGCAGTTCTTC. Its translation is CASRGAAREQFF.

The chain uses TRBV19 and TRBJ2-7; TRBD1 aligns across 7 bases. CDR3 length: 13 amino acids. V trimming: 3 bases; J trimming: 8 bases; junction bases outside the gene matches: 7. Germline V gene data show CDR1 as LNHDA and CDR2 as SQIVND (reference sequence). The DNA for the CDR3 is TGTGCCAGTAGTATGGGGTGGACAGGAAAGCAGTACTTC. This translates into CASSMGWTGKQYF.

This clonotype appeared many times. The CDR3 DNA follows: TGTGCCAGCAGCTTTGGGAGGGAGGGAGAGACCCAGTACTTC. Encoded protein: CASSFGREGETQYF. The chain employs TRBV7-7 and TRBJ2-5; 7 nucleotides line up with TRBD2. The germline V gene encodes CDR1 SSHAT and CDR2 FNYEAQ (reference sequence). Trimming took 3 bases from V and 4 from J; bases not matched to a gene: 5. This CDR3 comprises 14 residues.

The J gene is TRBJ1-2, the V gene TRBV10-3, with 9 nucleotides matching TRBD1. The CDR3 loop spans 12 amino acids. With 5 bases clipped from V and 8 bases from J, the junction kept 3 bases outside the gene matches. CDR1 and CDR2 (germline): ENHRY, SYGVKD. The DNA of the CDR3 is TGTGCCATCAGTCGGACAGGGGACGGCTACACCTTC. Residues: CAISRTGDGYTF.